These 5 T cell receptor beta chains came from one sample sequenced in a study of blood T cell repertoires in COVID-19. Clones were sequenced by immunoSEQ multiplex PCR, and TCRdb holds only the in-frame ones, with some missing. This sample yields fewer than 120,000 clones, of which 88% are seen a single time; around 3% belongs to the top ten. The sequenced material came from peripheral blood. Receptor source: a woman between 45 and 65 years old with acute or convalescent COVID-19.

The chain is built from TRBV28 and TRBJ1-1; tentatively, D is TRBD1 (6 bases). CDR1 and CDR2 (germline): MDHEN, SYDVKM. Trimming took off 2 bases at V and 0 bases at J, with 13 bases between the two ends. This CDR3 is 16 amino acids long. The CDR3 protein is CASSLRVGGLNTEAFF. In DNA, the CDR3 is TGTGCCAGCAGTTTAAGAGTAGGGGGTCTGAACACTGAAGCTTTCTTT.

The J gene is TRBJ2-5, the V gene TRBV28, with TRBD2 as a possible D gene (5 bases). The germline V and J ends were trimmed by 3 bases and 5 bases, with 16 bases remaining between them. Germline-derived CDR1 and CDR2 are MDHEN and SYDVKM. This CDR3 region has 15 residues. CDR3 sequence reads: CASSLPPPGVETQYF. In nucleotides, the CDR3 is TGTGCCAGCAGTTTGCCCCCCCCCGGGGTGGAGACCCAGTACTTC.

This sequence joins TRBV15 and TRBJ2-3; TRBD2 matches 11 bases. J gave up 4 bases and V 1 base, and 10 bases lay outside the gene matches. The CDR3 contains 18 residues. The V gene's germline CDR1 is LNHNV and CDR2 YYDKDF (reference sequence). The chain's CDR3 is CATSRVGSGRAGADTQYF. The CDR3 bases are TGTGCCACCAGCAGAGTGGGTAGCGGGAGGGCCGGGGCAGATACGCAGTATTTT.

The chain has TRBV24-1 and TRBJ2-1, with 7 bases matching TRBD1. Germline CDR1 KGHDR, CDR2 SFDVKD. The CDR3 has 16 residues. The ends lost 3 bases at V and 2 bases at J; junction bases unmatched: 6. This chain's CDR3 is CATSDNRDRTYNEQFF. The CDR3 DNA reads as TGTGCCACCAGTGATAACCGGGACAGAACCTACAATGAGCAGTTCTTC.

The rearrangement joins TRBV28 to TRBJ2-1; the match to TRBD1 covers 7 bases. V was pared by 6 bases and J by 4 bases, with 6 bases of the junction left unmatched. Germline values: CDR1 MDHEN, CDR2 SYDVKM. The CDR3 loop spans 14 amino acids. CDR3 residues: CASSLTGSYNEQFF. The CDR3 DNA reads as TGTGCCAGCAGCTTGACAGGGTCTTACAATGAGCAGTTCTTC.